These 10 T cell receptor beta chains share one sample of origin, sequenced in a study of T-cell reconstitution after alpha-beta-depleted transplantation in children. It was with unique molecular identifiers that the TCRbeta library was prepared. TCRdb reanalysed the PCR reads using MiXCR and keeps one entry per CDR3 protein. This table has around 490,000 distinct CDR3 sequences, over 10% appearing once. The sample was PBMCs, mostly from graft donor cells, taken 180 days after TCRalphabeta/CD19-depleted stem cell transplant. These receptor sequences come from a female patient aged 2 to 10 who had a stem cell transplant for aplastic anemia, so the T cells may come from the graft donor.

Notes on this clonotype: A much larger clone differs by one base, so this may be a read error. The CDR3: CASGRPGQTNTEAFF. The CDR3 DNA follows: TGTGCCAGCGGCCGCCCGGGGCAGACGAACACTGAAGCTTTCTTT. The gene calls are TRBV7-8 and TRBJ1-1; tentative D call: TRBD1 (5 bases). This CDR3 is built from 15 residues. Germline CDR1 reads SGHVS; CDR2 reads FQNEAQ. Trimming took 8 bases from V and 1 from J, leaving 17 bases between them.

This clonotype was counted a few times. The V and J genes are TRBV20-1 and TRBJ2-3, with 8 bases that match TRBD2. Germline CDR1 is DFQATT and CDR2 is SNEGSKA (reference sequence). CDR3 length: 17 residues. J lost 4 bases, V lost 0 bases, and 12 bases had no gene match. The chain's CDR3 is CSARESGRRFRADTQYF. In DNA, the CDR3 is TGCAGTGCTAGAGAAAGCGGGAGACGTTTCAGGGCAGATACGCAGTATTTT.

The chain is built from TRBV7-9 and TRBJ1-4; D may be TRBD1 (6 bases). Per germline, CDR1 SEHNR and CDR2 FQNEAQ (reference sequence). The CDR3 is 15 amino acids. Trimming left V 4 bases short and J 4 bases short, with 13 bases between. Written as DNA, the CDR3 is TGTGCCAGCAGCTCCCCGGTGGACAGTAATGAAAAACTGTTTTTT. This encodes CASSSPVDSNEKLFF.

In the case of this clonotype: The junction departs from the called germline gene at one end, perhaps through a read error. The chain carries TRBV3-1 and TRBJ2-4; 9 nucleotides match TRBD2. This CDR3 is built from 16 residues. Per the germline V gene, CDR1 is LGHDT and CDR2 is YNNKEL (reference sequence). DNA for the CDR3: TGTGCCAGCAGCCGGGGGGCTAGCGGGACCAACAACATTCAGTACTTC. It yields the protein CASSRGASGTNNIQYF.

CDR3 in DNA: TGTGCCAGCAGCCTCAGGCAATCGGGACTGGGGCACCGACGGCAGTATTTT. The encoded protein is CASSLRQSGLGHRRQYF. The chain employs TRBV7-2 and TRBJ2-3; D is perhaps TRBD2 (6 bases). The CDR3 contains 17 residues. In germline, CDR1 is SGHTA, CDR2 FQGNSA. V dropped 5 bases and J dropped 11 bases, with 29 bases sitting between them.

The rearrangement links TRBV20-1 to TRBJ2-3; tentatively, D is TRBD2 (5 bases). V was cut by 6 bases and J by 6 bases, with 22 bases left in between. This CDR3 contains 15 residues. Germline CDR1 DFQATT, CDR2 SNEGSKA (reference sequence). In DNA form, the CDR3 reads TGCAGTGCCCCTAAGGAGCGGCCAACGGGGGATACGCAGTATTTT. Its translation: CSAPKERPTGDTQYF.

This sequence joins TRBV9 and TRBJ2-1, with D maybe TRBD2 (6 bases). The CDR3 has 14 amino acids. CDR1 and CDR2 from the germline V gene are SGDLS and YYNGEE. The V end was cut by 3 bases, the J end by 6 bases, with 13 bases between. CDR3 residues: CASSAAGRFNEQFF. CDR3 in DNA: TGTGCCAGCAGCGCCGCCGGGAGATTCAATGAGCAGTTCTTC.

The chain uses TRBV6-2 or TRBV6-3 and TRBJ2-1; no firm D call. There are 15 residues in the CDR3. V lost 6 bases to trimming and J lost 2 bases, with 14 bases between them. CDR1 MNHEY and CDR2 SVGEGT come from the germline V gene. The CDR3 loop reads CASRLDLITYNEQFF. The CDR3 DNA reads as TGTGCCAGCAGACTCGACCTAATCACCTACAATGAGCAGTTCTTC.

The rearrangement joins TRBV28 to TRBJ2-3, with 10 bases lining up with TRBD1. V trimming: 8 bases; J trimming: 3 bases; junction bases outside the gene matches: 8. Germline V gives CDR1 MDHEN, CDR2 SYDVKM. This CDR3 comprises 15 residues. The CDR3 DNA sequence: TGTGCCAGCGGCGGGACAGGGGTGCGGACAGATACGCAGTATTTT. Translating it yields CASGGTGVRTDTQYF.

This clonotype was observed a few times. The chain employs TRBV6-2 or TRBV6-3 and TRBJ2-2; possibly TRBD2 for D (6 bases). Trimming removed 6 bases at V and 7 bases at J, with 24 bases between. This CDR3 is built from 17 residues. CDR1 is MNHEY, CDR2 SVGEGT, per germline. CDR3 nucleotides: TGTGCCAGCAGACTACCCGGGACTTTTCTCGAGGGCGGGGAGCTGTTTTTT. Translated, it gives CASRLPGTFLEGGELFF.